This TCR beta chain was documented in a study of blood T cell repertoires in COVID-19. Across the study: Acute and convalescent COVID-19 samples came from the United States, Italy and Spain.

Sequencing was performed with immunoSEQ multiplex PCR; in TCRdb, only in-frame clones are kept and a portion is missing. The sample shows a few hundred thousand clones, around 88% of them seen only once. The receptor was derived from a man aged 25 to 40 with active or convalescent COVID-19. The sequenced sample was peripheral blood.

CDR3 in amino acids: CASSRETGGAGANVLTF. In nucleotides, the CDR3 is TGTGCCAGCAGCCGTGAGACAGGGGGCGCTGGGGCCAACGTCCTGACTTTC. V gene TRBV7-2 combines with J gene TRBJ2-6; 10 bases agree with TRBD1. The CDR3 length is 17 residues. Germline trimming cut 5 bases from V and 2 bases from J; bases unmatched to any gene: 6. CDR1 is SGHTA and CDR2 is FQGNSA in the germline V gene.